This T cell receptor (beta chain) was captured by sequencing in a study of CD8+ T cells in alopecia areata. The authors extracted RNA and reverse transcribed it into cDNA as the sequencing template. Clones were sequenced by immunoSEQ multiplex PCR, and TCRdb holds only the in-frame ones, with some missing. Of under 250,000 clones in the sample, more than 55% were seen once. Stated treatment: oral pan-JAK inhibitor, 5-10 mg twice daily. Individuals with alopecia areata gave both lesional scalp punch biopsies and peripheral blood for collection. In this sample, this clone is medium-sized. The length of the CDR3 is 13 residues. Germline V gives CDR1 SQVTM, CDR2 ANQGSEA. Losses at the gene ends were 4 bases for V and 6 bases for J; bases not matched to a gene: 6.

The chain has TRBV29-1 and TRBJ1-2, with 9 bases aligning to TRBD1. The source material was CD4+ T cells sorted from blood, sampled at approximately week 42, from a patient treated with tofacitinib. This sequence originates from a human donor with alopecia areata. The CDR3 reads CSVVGTGRHGYTF. CDR3 nucleotides: TGCAGCGTTGTCGGGACAGGGAGACATGGCTACACCTTC.